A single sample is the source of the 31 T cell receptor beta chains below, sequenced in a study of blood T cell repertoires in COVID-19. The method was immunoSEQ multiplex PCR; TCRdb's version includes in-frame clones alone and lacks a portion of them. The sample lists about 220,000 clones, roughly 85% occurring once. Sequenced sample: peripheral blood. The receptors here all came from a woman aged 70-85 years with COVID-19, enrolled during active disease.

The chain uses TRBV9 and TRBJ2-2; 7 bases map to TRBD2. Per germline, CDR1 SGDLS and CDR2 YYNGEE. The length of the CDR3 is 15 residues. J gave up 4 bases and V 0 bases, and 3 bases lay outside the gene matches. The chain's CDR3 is CASSVGPGGTGELFF. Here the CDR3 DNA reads TGTGCCAGCAGCGTAGGGCCGGGAGGCACCGGGGAGCTGTTTTTT.

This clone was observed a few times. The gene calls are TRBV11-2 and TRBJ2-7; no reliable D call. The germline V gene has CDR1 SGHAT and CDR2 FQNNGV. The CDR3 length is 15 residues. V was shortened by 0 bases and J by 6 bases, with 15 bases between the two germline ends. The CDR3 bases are TGTGCCAGCAGCTTAGATATCCCCCTGAACGGCGAGCAGTACTTC. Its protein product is CASSLDIPLNGEQYF.

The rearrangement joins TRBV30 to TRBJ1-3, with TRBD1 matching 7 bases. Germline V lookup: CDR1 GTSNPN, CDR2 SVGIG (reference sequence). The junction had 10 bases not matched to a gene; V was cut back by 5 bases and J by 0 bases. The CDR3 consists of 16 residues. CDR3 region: CAWVRDSSISGNTIYF. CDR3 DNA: TGTGCCTGGGTGAGGGACAGCTCGATCTCTGGAAACACCATATATTTT. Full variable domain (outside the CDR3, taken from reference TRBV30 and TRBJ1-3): SQTIHQWPATLVQPVGSPLSLECTVEGTSNPNLYWYRQAAGRGLQLLFYSVGIGQISSEVPQNLSASRPQDRQFILSSKKLLLSDSGFYLCAWVRDSSISGNTIYFGEGSWLTVV.

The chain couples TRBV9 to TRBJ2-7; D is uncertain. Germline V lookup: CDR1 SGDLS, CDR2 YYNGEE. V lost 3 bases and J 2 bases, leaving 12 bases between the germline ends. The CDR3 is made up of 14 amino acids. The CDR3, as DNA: TGTGCCAGCAGCGCCAGACTGCTTCCCTACGAGCAGTACTTC. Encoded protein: CASSARLLPYEQYF.

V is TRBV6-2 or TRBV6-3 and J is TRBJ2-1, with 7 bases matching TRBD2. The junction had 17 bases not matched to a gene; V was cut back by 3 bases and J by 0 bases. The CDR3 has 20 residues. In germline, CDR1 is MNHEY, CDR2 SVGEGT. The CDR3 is CASSYSSPGGIISSYNEQFF. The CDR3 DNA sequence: TGTGCCAGCAGTTATTCATCCCCCGGGGGGATCATTAGCTCCTACAATGAGCAGTTCTTC.

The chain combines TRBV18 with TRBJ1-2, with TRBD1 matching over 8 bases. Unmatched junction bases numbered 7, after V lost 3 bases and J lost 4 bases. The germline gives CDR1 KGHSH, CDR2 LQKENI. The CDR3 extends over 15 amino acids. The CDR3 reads CASSPMGQAPYGYTF. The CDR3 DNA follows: TGTGCCAGCTCACCCATGGGACAGGCGCCCTATGGCTACACCTTC. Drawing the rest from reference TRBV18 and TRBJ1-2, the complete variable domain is NAGVMQNPRHLVRRRGQEARLRCSPMKGHSHVYWYRQLPEEGLKFMVYLQKENIIDESGMPKERFSAEFPKEGPSILRIQQVVRGDSAAYFCASSPMGQAPYGYTFGSGTRLTVV.

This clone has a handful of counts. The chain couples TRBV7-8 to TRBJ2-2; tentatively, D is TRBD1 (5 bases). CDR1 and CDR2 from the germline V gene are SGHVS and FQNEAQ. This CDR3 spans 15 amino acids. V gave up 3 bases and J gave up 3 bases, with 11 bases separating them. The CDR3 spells CASSFRGMDTGELFF. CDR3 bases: TGTGCCAGCAGCTTTAGGGGCATGGACACCGGGGAGCTGTTTTTT.

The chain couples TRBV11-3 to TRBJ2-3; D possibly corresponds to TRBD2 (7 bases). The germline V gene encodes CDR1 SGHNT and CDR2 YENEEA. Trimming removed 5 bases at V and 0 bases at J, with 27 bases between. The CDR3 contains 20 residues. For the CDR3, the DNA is TGTGCCAGCAGCCCCCGGGGAGGGGGGACCGGGCCCTGGAGCACAGATACGCAGTATTTT. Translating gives CASSPRGGGTGPWSTDTQYF.

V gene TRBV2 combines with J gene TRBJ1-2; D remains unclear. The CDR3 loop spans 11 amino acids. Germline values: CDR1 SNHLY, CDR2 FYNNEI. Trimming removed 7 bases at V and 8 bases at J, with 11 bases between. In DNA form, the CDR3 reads TGTGCCAGCAAGTACACGGAGGGCTACACCTTC. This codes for CASKYTEGYTF.

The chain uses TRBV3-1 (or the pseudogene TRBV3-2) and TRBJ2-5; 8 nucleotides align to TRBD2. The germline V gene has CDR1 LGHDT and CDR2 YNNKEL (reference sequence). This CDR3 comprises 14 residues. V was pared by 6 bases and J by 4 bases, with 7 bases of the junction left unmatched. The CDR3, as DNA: TGTGCCAGCAGTTTCGGGAGGGCCGGAGAGACCCAGTACTTC. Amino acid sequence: CASSFGRAGETQYF.

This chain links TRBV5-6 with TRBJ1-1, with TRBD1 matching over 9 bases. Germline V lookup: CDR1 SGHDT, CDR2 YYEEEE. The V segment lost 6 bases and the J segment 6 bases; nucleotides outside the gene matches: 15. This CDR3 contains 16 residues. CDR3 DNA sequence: TGTGCCAGCACCACTCAAAGGAGACAGGGGGTCGCTGAAGCTTTCTTT. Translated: CASTTQRRQGVAEAFF.

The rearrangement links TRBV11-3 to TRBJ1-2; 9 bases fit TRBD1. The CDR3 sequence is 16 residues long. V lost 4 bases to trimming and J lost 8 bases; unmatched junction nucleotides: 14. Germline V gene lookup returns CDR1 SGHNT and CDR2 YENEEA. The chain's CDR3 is CASSSFTGTGIRGYTF. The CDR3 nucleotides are TGTGCCAGCAGCTCCTTCACCGGGACAGGGATACGCGGCTACACCTTC.

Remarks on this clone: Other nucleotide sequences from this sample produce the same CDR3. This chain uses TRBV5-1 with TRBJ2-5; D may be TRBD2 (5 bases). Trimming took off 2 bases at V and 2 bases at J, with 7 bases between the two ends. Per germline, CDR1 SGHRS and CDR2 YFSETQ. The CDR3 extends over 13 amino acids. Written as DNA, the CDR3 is TGCGCCAGCAGCTTACGGGGACAAGAGACCCAGTACTTC. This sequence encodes CASSLRGQETQYF.

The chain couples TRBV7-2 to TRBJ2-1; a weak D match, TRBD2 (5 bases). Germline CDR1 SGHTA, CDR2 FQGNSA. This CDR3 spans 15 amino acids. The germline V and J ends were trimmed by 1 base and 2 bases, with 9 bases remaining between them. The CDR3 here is CASSLDRGTYNEQFF. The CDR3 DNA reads TGTGCCAGCAGCTTAGACCGGGGAACCTACAATGAGCAGTTCTTC. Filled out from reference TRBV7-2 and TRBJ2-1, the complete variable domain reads GAGVSQSPSNKVTEKGKDVELRCDPISGHTALYWYRQSLGQGLEFLIYFQGNSAPDKSGLPSDRFSAERTGGSVSTLTIQRTQQEDSAVYLCASSLDRGTYNEQFFGPGTRLTVL.

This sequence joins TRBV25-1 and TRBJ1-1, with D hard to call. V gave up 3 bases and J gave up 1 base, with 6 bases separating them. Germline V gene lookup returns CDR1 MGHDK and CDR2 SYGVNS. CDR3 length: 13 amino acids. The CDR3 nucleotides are TGTGCCAGCAGTGAGGCTTGGAACACTGAAGCTTTCTTT. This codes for CASSEAWNTEAFF.

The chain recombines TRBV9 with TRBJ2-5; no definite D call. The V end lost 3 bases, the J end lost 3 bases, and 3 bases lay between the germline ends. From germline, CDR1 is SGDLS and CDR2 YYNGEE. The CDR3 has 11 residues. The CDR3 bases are TGTGCCAGCAGCGCCGAAGAGACCCAGTACTTC. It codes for CASSAEETQYF.

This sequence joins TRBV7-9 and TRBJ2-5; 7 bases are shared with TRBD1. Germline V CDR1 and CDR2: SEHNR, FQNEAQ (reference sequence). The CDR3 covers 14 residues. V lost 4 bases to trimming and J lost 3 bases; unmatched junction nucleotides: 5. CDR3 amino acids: CASSSQTGKETQYF. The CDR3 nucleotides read TGTGCCAGCAGCTCTCAGACAGGGAAAGAGACCCAGTACTTC.

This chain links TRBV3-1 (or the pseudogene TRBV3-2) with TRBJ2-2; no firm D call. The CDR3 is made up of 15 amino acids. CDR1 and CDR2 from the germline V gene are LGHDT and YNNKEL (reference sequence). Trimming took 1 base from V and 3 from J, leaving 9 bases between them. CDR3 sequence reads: CASSQGPLYTGELFF. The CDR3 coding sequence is TGTGCCAGCAGCCAAGGCCCCCTATACACCGGGGAGCTGTTTTTT.

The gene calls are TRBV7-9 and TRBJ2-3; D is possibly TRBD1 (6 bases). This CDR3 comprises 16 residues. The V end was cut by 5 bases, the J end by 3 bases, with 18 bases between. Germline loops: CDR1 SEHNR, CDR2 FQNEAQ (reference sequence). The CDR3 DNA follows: TGTGCCAGCAGCCCAGCCTTACCACAGGGAACAGATACGCAGTATTTT. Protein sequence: CASSPALPQGTDTQYF.

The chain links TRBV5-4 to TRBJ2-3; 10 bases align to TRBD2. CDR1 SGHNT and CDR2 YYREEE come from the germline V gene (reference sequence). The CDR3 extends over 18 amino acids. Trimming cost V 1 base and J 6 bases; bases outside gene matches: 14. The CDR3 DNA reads TGTGCCAGCAGCTTGTTTACTAGCGGGAACCTACCTACGGATACGCAGTATTTT. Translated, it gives CASSLFTSGNLPTDTQYF.

As DNA, the CDR3 is TGCGCCAGCAGCCCCGGTACAGGACATGAAGCTTTCTTT. This sequence encodes CASSPGTGHEAFF. The chain joins TRBV5-1 to TRBJ1-1; D is possibly TRBD1 (5 bases). Germline V gene sequence: CDR1 SGHRS, CDR2 YFSETQ. V was trimmed by 4 bases and J by 7 bases, leaving 14 bases between them. This CDR3 contains 13 residues.

This CDR3 is CASSRTVTLNTEAFF. CDR3 coding DNA: TGTGCCAGCAGCCGTACGGTTACCTTGAACACTGAAGCTTTCTTT. This chain uses TRBV27 with TRBJ1-1; D remains unclear. Germline V gives CDR1 MNHEY, CDR2 SMNVEV (reference sequence). V was trimmed by 6 bases and J by 0 bases, leaving 14 bases between them. CDR3 size: 15 residues.

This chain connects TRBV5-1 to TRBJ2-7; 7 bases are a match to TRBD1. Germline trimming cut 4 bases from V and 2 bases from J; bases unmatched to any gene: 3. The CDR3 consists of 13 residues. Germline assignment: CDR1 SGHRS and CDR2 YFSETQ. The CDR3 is CASSRDRTYEQYF. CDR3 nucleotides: TGCGCCAGCAGCCGGGACAGAACCTACGAGCAGTACTTC.

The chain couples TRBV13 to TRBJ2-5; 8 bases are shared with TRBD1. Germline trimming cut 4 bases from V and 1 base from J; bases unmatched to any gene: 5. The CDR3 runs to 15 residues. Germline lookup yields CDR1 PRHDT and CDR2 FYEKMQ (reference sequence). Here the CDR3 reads CASSSLDRAQETQYF. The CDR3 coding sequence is TGTGCCAGCAGCTCCCTGGACAGGGCCCAAGAGACCCAGTACTTC.

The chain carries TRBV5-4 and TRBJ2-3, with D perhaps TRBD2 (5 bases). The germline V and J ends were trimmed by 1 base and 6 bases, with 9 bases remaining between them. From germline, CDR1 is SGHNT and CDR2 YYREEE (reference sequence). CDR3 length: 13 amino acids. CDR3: CASSLFGGDTQYF. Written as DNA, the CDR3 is TGTGCCAGCAGCTTGTTTGGCGGGGATACGCAGTATTTT.

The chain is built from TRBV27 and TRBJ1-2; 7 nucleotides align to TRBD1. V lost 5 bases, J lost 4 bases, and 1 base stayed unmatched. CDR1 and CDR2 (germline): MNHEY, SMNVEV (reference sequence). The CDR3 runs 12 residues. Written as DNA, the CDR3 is TGTGCCAGCAGTACAGGGGTCTATGGCTACACCTTC. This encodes CASSTGVYGYTF.

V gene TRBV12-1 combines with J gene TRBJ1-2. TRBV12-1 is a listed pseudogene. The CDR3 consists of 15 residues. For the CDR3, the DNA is TGTGCCAGCAGCTACGCGGGGGGCACTAACTATGGCTACACCTTC. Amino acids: CASSYAGGTNYGYTF.

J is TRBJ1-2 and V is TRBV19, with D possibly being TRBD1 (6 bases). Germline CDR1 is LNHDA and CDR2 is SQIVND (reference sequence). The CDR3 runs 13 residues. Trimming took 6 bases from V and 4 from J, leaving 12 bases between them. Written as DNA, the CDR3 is TGTGCCAGTAGGCCTGGACAGCCCTATGGCTACACCTTC. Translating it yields CASRPGQPYGYTF.

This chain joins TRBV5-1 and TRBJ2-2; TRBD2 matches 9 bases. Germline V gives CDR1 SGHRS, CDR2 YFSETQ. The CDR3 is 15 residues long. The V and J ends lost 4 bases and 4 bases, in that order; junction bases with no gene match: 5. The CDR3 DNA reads TGCGCCAGCAGCGCGGGGGGGCGATTCACCGGGGAGCTGTTTTTT. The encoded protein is CASSAGGRFTGELFF.

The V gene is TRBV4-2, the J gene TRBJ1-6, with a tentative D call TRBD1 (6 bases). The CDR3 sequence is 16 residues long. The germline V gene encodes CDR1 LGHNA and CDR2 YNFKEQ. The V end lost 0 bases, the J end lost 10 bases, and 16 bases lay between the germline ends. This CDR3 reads CASSQEAAGGGSPLHF. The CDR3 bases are TGTGCCAGCAGCCAAGAGGCGGCGGGGGGCGGGTCACCCCTCCACTTT.

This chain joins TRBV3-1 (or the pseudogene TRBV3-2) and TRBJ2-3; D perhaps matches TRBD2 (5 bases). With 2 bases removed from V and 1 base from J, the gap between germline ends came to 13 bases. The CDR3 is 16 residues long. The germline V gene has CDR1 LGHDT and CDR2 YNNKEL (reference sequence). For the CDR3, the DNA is TGTGCCAGCAGCCAACTCCGGGGTAGCGGCACAGATACGCAGTATTTT. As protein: CASSQLRGSGTDTQYF.